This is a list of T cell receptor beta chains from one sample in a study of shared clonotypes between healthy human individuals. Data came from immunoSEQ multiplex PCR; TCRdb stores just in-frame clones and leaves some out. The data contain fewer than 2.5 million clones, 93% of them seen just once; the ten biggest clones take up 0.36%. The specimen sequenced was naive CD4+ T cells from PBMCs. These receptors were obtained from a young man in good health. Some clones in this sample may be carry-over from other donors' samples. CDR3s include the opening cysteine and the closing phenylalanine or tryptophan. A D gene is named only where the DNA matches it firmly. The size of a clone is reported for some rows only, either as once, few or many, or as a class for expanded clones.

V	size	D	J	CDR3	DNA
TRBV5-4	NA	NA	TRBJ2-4	CASSFEGPPRNIQYF	TGTGCCAGCAGCTTCGAGGGTCCCCCGCGAAACATTCAGTACTTC
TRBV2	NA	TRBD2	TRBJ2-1	CATHRGGDEQFF	TGTGCCACCCATCGGGGGGGCGATGAGCAGTTCTTC
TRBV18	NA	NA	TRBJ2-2	CASSPGSGTPAGELFF	TGTGCCAGCTCACCAGGTTCAGGGACTCCAGCTGGGGAGCTGTTTTTT
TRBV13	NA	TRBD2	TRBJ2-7	CASTPSGRAFDEQYF	TGTGCCAGCACCCCGAGCGGGAGGGCCTTCGACGAGCAGTACTTC
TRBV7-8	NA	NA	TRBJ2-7	CASSSFVWPYEQYF	TGTGCCAGCAGCTCCTTCGTTTGGCCCTACGAGCAGTACTTC
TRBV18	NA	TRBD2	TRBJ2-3	CASSLRTSGTDTQYF	TGTGCCAGCTCACTACGGACTAGCGGGACAGATACGCAGTATTTT
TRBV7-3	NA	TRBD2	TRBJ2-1	CASSPKRGGSYNEQFF	TGTGCCAGCAGCCCAAAGCGGGGTGGTTCCTACAATGAGCAGTTCTTC
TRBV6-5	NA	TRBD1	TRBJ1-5	CASGWTGADQPQHF	TGTGCCAGCGGATGGACAGGCGCCGATCAGCCCCAGCATTTT
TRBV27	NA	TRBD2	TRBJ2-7	CASSFSGKPYEQYF	TGTGCCAGCAGTTTTAGCGGGAAGCCCTACGAGCAGTACTTC
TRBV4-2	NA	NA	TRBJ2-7	CASSHTGTHYEQYF	TGTGCCAGCAGCCACACCGGGACCCACTACGAGCAGTACTTC
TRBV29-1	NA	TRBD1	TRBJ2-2	CSVGTGFDGELFF	TGCAGCGTCGGGACAGGGTTCGACGGGGAGCTGTTTTTT
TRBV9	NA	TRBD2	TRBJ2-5	CASSARLAGEETQYF	TGTGCCAGCAGCGCACGACTAGCGGGAGAAGAGACCCAGTACTTC
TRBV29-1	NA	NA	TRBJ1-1	CSAVNTEAFF	TGCAGCGCTGTGAACACTGAAGCTTTCTTT
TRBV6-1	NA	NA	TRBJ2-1	CASSEVPGLSRNEQFF	TGTGCCAGCAGTGAAGTCCCGGGGCTAAGTAGGAATGAGCAGTTCTTC
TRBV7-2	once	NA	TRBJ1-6	CASSIIGNSPLHF	TGTGCCAGCAGCATCATTGGGAATTCACCCCTCCACTTT
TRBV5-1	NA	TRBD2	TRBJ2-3	CASSLSRTSGQLSTDTQYF	TGCGCCAGCAGCTTGTCCCGGACTAGCGGGCAATTGAGCACAGATACGCAGTATTTT
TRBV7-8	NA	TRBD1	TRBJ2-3	CASSLVDRVASTDTQYF	TGTGCCAGCAGCTTAGTTGACAGGGTGGCTAGCACAGATACGCAGTATTTT
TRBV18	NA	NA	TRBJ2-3	CASSPTGFGDTQYF	TGTGCCAGCTCACCAACCGGGTTCGGAGATACGCAGTATTTT
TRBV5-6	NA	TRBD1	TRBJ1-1	CASRGDRANTEAFF	TGTGCCAGCAGGGGGGACAGGGCGAACACTGAAGCTTTCTTT
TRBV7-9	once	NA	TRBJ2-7	CASSSAVRGREQYF	TGTGCCAGCAGCTCCGCCGTTAGGGGTCGCGAGCAGTACTTC
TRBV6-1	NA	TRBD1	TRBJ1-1	CASRTSGGPKAFF	TGTGCCAGCAGGACCTCAGGGGGCCCGAAAGCTTTCTTT
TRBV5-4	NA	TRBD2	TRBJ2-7	CASSKAGGATYEQYF	TGTGCCAGCAGCAAAGCGGGAGGCGCAACCTACGAGCAGTACTTC
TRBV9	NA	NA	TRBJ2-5	CASSISIGGVGQETQYF	TGTGCCAGCAGCATTTCGATCGGGGGAGTGGGCCAAGAGACCCAGTACTTC
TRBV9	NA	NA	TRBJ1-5	CASSVDPGGGQPQHF	TGTGCCAGCAGCGTAGATCCCGGGGGGGGTCAGCCCCAGCATTTT
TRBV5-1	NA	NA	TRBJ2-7	CASSFEGYEQYF	TGCGCCAGCAGCTTTGAGGGTTACGAGCAGTACTTC
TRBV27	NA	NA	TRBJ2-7	CASRLLGRDEQYF	TGTGCCAGCAGGCTCCTAGGCAGGGACGAGCAGTACTTC
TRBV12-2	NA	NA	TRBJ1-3	CASRLASKQPGAIQDRSGNTIYF	TGTGCAAGTCGCTTAGCGAGTAAGCAACCGGGGGCCATACAAGATCGCTCTGGAAACACCATATATTTT
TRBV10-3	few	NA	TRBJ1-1	CAISPAGGRAFF	TGTGCCATCAGTCCCGCTGGGGGCAGGGCTTTCTTT
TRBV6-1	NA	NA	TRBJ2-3	CASSDVGADTQYF	TGTGCCAGCAGTGACGTGGGGGCAGATACGCAGTATTTT
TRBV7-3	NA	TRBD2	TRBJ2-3	CASSPLAGATDTQYF	TGTGCCAGCAGCCCACTAGCGGGAGCCACAGATACGCAGTATTTT
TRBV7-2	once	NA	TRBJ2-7	CASSLARDSGWYEQYF	TGTGCCAGCAGCTTAGCCCGCGATAGTGGGTGGTACGAGCAGTACTTC
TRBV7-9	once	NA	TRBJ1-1	CASSFVENTEAFF	TGTGCCAGCAGCTTCGTGGAGAACACTGAAGCTTTCTTT
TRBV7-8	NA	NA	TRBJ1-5	CASSFPGGNQPQHF	TGTGCCAGCAGCTTCCCGGGTGGCAATCAGCCCCAGCATTTT
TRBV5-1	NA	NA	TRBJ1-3	CASRPTSSGGNTIYF	TGCGCCAGCAGGCCAACATCCTCTGGTGGAAACACCATATATTTT
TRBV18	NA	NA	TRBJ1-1	CASSPREDSEAFF	TGTGCCAGCTCACCAAGGGAGGATAGTGAAGCTTTCTTT
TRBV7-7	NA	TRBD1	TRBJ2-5	CASSARDRGRETQYF	TGTGCCAGCAGCGCGAGGGACAGGGGGCGAGAGACCCAGTACTTC
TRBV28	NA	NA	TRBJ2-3	CASSLWIQAEATDTQYF	TGTGCCAGCAGTTTATGGATCCAGGCGGAGGCCACAGATACGCAGTATTTT
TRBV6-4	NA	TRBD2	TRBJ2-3	CASSSGSLTDTQYF	TGTGCCAGCAGTAGCGGGAGCCTCACAGATACGCAGTATTTT
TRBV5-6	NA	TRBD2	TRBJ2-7	CASSLVAGGPLEQYF	TGTGCCAGCAGCTTGGTCGCGGGAGGGCCGTTGGAGCAGTACTTC
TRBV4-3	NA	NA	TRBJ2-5	CASSHRGTRETQYF	TGCGCCAGCAGCCACCGGGGAACCCGAGAGACCCAGTACTTC
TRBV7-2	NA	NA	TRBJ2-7	CASSLGSRYEQYF	TGTGCCAGCAGCTTAGGCAGCCGCTACGAGCAGTACTTC
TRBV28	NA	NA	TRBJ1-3	CASSLLRSGRRSGNTIYF	TGTGCCAGCAGTTTATTACGTTCCGGGAGGAGGTCTGGAAACACCATATATTTT
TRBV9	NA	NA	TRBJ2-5	CASSVGSGQETQYF	TGTGCCAGCAGCGTAGGTAGCGGCCAAGAGACCCAGTACTTC
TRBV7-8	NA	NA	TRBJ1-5	CASSLATTGPDQPQHF	TGTGCCAGCAGCTTAGCGACGACAGGACCAGATCAGCCCCAGCATTTT
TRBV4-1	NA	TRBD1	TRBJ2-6	CASSQGAGGSGANVLTF	TGCGCCAGCAGCCAAGGGGCAGGGGGCTCTGGGGCCAACGTCCTGACTTTC
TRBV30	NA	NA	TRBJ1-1	CAWSVRAVSGPVLGTEAFF	TGTGCCTGGAGTGTAAGGGCCGTGTCAGGGCCCGTCTTGGGCACTGAAGCTTTCTTT
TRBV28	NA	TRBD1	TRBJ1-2	CASSPPRDRAGYTF	TGTGCCAGCAGTCCCCCTCGGGACAGGGCTGGCTACACCTTC
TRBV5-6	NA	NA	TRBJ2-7	CASSFFQGPDSYEQYF	TGTGCCAGCAGCTTTTTTCAGGGACCGGACTCCTACGAGCAGTACTTC
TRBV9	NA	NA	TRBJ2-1	CASGPIPLYNEQFF	TGTGCCAGCGGACCAATTCCCCTGTACAATGAGCAGTTCTTC
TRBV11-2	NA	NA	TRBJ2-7	CASIPQGFGEQYF	TGTGCCAGCATCCCCCAGGGGTTCGGCGAGCAGTACTTC
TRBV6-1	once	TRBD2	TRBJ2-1	CASSEERRLAVYNEQFF	TGTGCCAGCAGTGAAGAACGCAGACTAGCGGTTTACAATGAGCAGTTCTTC
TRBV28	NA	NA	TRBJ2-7	CASLSHRAAYEQYF	TGTGCCAGCCTTTCCCACAGGGCAGCCTACGAGCAGTACTTC
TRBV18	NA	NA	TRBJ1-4	CASSPPSGARDEKLFF	TGTGCCAGCTCACCACCGAGCGGGGCTAGGGATGAAAAACTGTTTTTT
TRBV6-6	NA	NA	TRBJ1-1	CASSYTSMNTEAFF	TGTGCCAGCAGTTACACCAGTATGAACACTGAAGCTTTCTTT
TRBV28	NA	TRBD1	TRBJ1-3	CASSRTGGGNTIYF	TGTGCCAGCAGTCGGACAGGAGGTGGAAACACCATATATTTT
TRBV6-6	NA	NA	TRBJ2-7	CASSSGLYEQYF	TGTGCCAGCAGCTCTGGACTCTACGAGCAGTACTTC
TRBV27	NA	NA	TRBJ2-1	CASSIGGSLYNEQFF	TGTGCCAGCAGTATAGGGGGGTCCCTGTACAATGAGCAGTTCTTC